Sequencing of this TCR beta chain was carried out in a study of T cell responses to AZD1222 COVID-19 vaccine. Sequenced by immunoSEQ multiplex PCR; TCRdb stores in-frame clones only, minus some. The data show 20,000 to 30,000 clones, around 86% seen once. Findings of the study overall: Only five to seven individuals given AZD1222 were seropositive at baseline.

The germline V gene encodes CDR1 SEHNR and CDR2 FQNEAQ (reference sequence). V was cut by 5 bases and J by 5 bases, with 9 bases left in between. CDR3 size: 13 residues. Details on this clone: Its antigen is unknown.

The sequences come from peripheral blood, collected 28 days after the second AZD1222 dose. The source is an adult who received the AZD1222 COVID-19 vaccine. The rearrangement links TRBV7-9 to TRBJ2-2, with D possibly TRBD1 on 5 matching bases. CDR3 nucleotide sequence: TGTGCCAGCAGCGAGGACACAACCGGGGAGCTGTTTTTT. Amino acids: CASSEDTTGELFF. The full variable domain, rest sourced from reference TRBV7-9 and TRBJ2-2, is DTGVSQNPRHKITKRGQNVTFRCDPISEHNRLYWYRQTLGQGPEFLTYFQNEAQLEKSRLLSDRFSAERPKGSFSTLEIQRTEQGDSAMYLCASSEDTTGELFFGEGSRLTVL.